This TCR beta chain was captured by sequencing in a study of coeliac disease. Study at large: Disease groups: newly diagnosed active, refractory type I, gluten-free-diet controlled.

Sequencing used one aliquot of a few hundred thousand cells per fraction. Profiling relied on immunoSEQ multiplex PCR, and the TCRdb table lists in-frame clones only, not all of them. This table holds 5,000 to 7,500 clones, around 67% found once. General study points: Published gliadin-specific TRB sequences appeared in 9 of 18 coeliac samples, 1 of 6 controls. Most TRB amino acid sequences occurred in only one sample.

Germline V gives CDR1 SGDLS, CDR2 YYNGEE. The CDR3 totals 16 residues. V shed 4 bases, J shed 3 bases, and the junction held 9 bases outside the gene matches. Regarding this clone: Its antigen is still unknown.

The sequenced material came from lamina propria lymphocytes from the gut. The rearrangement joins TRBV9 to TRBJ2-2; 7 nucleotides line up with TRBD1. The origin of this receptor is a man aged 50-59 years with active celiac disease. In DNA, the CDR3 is TGTGCCAGCAGCACCCACCGACAGGGCGACACCGGGGAGCTGTTTTTT. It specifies CASSTHRQGDTGELFF.